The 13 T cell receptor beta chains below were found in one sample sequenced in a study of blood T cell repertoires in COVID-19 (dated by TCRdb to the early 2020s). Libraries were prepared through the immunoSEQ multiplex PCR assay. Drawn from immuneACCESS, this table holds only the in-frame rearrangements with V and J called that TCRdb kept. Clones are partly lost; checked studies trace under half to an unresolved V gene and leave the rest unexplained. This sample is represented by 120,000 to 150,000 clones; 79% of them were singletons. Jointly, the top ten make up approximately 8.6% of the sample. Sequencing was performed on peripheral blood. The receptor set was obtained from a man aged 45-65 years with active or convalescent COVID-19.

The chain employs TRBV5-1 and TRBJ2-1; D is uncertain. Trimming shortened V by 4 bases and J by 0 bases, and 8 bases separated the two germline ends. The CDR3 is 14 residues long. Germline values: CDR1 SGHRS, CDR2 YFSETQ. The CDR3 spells CASSLGSSYNEQFF. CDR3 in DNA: TGCGCCAGCAGCCTCGGTAGCTCCTACAATGAGCAGTTCTTC.

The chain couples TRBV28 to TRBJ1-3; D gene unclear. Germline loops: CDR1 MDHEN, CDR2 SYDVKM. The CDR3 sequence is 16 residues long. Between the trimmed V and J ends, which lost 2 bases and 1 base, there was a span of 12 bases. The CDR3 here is CASSLHRSGSGNTIYF. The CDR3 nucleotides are TGTGCCAGCAGTTTACATCGGTCGGGGTCTGGAAACACCATATATTTT.

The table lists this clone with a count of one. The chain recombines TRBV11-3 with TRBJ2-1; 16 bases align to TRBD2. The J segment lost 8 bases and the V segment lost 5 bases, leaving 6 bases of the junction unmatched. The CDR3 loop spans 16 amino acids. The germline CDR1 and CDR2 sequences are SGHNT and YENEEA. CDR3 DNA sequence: TGTGCCAGCAGCCCAGGGACTAGCGGGAGGGCCGATGAGCAGTTCTTC. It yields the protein CASSPGTSGRADEQFF.

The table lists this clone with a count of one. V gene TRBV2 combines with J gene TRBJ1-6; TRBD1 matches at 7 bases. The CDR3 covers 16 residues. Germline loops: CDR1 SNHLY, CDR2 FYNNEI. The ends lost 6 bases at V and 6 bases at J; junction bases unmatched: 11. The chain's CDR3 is CASSKSGTDLNSPLHF. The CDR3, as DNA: TGTGCCAGCAGCAAGTCCGGGACAGACCTTAATTCACCCCTCCACTTT.

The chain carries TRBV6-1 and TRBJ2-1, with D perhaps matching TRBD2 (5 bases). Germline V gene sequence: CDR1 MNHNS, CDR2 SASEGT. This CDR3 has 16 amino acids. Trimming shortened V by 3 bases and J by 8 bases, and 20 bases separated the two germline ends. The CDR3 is CASSEGVLAPDHEQFF. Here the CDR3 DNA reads TGTGCCAGCAGTGAGGGAGTGTTAGCTCCGGACCATGAGCAGTTCTTC.

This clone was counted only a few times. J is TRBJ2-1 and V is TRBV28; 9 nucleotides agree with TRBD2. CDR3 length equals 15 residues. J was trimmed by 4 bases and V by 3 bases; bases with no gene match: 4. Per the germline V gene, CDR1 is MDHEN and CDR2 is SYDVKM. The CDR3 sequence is CASSFSAGGYNEQFF. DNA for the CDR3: TGTGCCAGCAGTTTTTCCGCGGGAGGGTACAATGAGCAGTTCTTC.

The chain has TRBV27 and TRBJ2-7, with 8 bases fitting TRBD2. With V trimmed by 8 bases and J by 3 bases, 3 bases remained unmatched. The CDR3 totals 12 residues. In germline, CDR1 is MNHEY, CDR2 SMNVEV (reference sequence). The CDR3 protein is CASRGGFYEQYF. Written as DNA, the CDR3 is TGTGCCAGCCGGGGGGGGTTCTACGAGCAGTACTTC.

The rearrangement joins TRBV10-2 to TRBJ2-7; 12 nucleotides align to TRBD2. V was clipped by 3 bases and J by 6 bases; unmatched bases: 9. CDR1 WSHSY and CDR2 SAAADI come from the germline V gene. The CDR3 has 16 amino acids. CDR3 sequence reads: CASSDIASGRGGEQYF. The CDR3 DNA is TGCGCCAGCAGTGATATCGCTAGCGGGAGGGGCGGCGAGCAGTACTTC.

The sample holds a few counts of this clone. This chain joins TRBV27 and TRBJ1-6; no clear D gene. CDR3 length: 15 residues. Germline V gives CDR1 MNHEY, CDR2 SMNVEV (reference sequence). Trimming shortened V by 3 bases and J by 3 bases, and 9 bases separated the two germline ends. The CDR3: CASSFSRVYNSPLHF. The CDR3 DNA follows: TGTGCCAGCAGTTTTAGCCGGGTCTATAATTCACCCCTCCACTTT.

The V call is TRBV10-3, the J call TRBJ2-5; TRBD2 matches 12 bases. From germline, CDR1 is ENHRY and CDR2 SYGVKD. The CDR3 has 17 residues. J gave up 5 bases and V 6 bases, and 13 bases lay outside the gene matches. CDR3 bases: TGTGCCATCAGCGAGGCACTAGCGGGAGGCCCCCAGGAGACCCAGTACTTC. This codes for CAISEALAGGPQETQYF.

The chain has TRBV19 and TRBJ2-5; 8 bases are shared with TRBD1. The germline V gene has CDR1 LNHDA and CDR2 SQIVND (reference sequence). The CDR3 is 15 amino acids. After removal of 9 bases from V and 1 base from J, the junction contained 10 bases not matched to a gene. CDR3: CASRALTGAQETQYF. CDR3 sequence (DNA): TGTGCCAGCAGAGCCCTGACAGGGGCCCAAGAGACCCAGTACTTC.

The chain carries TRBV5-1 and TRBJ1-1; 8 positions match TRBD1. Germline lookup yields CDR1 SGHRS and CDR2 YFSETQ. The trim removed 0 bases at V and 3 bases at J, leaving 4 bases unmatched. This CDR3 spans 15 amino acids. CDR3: CASSLEDRAHTEAFF. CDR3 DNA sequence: TGCGCCAGCAGCTTGGAGGACAGGGCTCACACTGAAGCTTTCTTT.

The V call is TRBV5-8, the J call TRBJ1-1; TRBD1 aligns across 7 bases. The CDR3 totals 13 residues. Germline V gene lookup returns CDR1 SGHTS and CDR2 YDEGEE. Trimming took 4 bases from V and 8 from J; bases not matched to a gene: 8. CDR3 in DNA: TGTGCCAGCAGCCTAGGGACAGAACAGGAAGCTTTCTTT. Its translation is CASSLGTEQEAFF.